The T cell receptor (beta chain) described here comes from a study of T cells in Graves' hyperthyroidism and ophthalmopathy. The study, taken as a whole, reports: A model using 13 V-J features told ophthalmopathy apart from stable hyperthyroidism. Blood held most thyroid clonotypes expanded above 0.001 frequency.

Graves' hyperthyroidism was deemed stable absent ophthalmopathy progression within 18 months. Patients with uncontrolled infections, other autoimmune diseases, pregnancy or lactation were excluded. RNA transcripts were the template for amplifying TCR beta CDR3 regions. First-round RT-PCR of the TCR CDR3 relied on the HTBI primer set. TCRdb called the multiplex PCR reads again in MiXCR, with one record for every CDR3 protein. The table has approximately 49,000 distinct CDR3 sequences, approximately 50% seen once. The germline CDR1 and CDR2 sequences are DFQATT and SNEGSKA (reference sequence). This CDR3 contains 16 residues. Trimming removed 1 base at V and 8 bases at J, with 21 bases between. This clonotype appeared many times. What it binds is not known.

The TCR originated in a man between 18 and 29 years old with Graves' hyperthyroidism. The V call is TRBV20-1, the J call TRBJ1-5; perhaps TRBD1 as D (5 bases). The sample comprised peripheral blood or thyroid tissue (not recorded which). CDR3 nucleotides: TGCAGTGCTAGAGTTTTCGGACAAAGGGAGATGAAGCCCCAGCATTTT. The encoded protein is CSARVFGQREMKPQHF.